This T cell receptor beta chain came from a study of T cells in Graves' hyperthyroidism and ophthalmopathy. Study context: Peripheral blood collection took place at initial diagnosis, before any treatment.

Germline V gives CDR1 SGHTA, CDR2 FQGNSA. The length of the CDR3 is 17 residues. V lost 0 bases and J lost 0, with 15 bases in between. Using RNA transcripts as the source, TCR beta CDR3 regions were amplified. TCR CDR3 underwent first-round RT-PCR with the HTBI primer set. TCRdb reanalysed the multiplex PCR reads using MiXCR and keeps one entry per CDR3 protein. The table includes approximately 480,000 distinct CDR3 sequences, less than 25% detected once. An absence of ophthalmopathy progression within 18 months meant stable Graves' hyperthyroidism. This clonotype was observed many times. The clonotype comes from a man aged 18-30 years with Graves' hyperthyroidism. The chain uses TRBV7-2 and TRBJ2-7; possible D gene TRBD2, 5 bases. Sequencing was carried out using blood. The CDR3 region is CASSLAAGLTSSYEQYF. The CDR3 DNA is TGTGCCAGCAGCTTAGCTGCGGGTCTTACAAGCTCCTACGAGCAGTACTTC.